This TCR beta chain was identified during a study of T cells after yellow fever vaccination (dated by TCRdb to about 2019). Study-wide context: The SMART-Seq v4 Ultra Low Input RNA kit was used to prepare libraries from fractions with low cell numbers. Bulk TCR alpha and beta repertoires were sequenced longitudinally to track T-cell clones before and after primary and booster YFV17D yellow fever vaccination. The cohort comprised two healthy male donors, one aged 18 to 29 and one aged 30 to 40 years. Blood was collected at multiple timepoints before and after primary and secondary immunization, and bulk PBMC replicates and cell subsets were isolated.

V loses 2 bases of germline sequence and J loses 0 bases, and the interval between the two ends is 12 bases. Spanning cysteine to phenylalanine, the CDR3 consists of 15 amino acids. Here the CDR3 DNA is all that survives: 45 bases in frame from base 1. CDR1 and CDR2, looked up from the germline V gene, are SGHDT and YYEEEE. Points the paper makes about the study in general: Compared with the primary T-cell response, the secondary T-cell response was weaker but faster, peaking on day 5 rather than day 15. After the booster, most clones that had expanded after primary vaccination were detected again (about 95% of CD4 and 88% of CD8), suggesting broad maintenance of memory. Because only a couple of donors were included in the study, the extent to which the findings can be generalized is limited. Computational filtering was needed because FACS-sorted repertoires could contain abundant contaminating clonotypes from the bulk population. A small share of clonotypes was detected in both CD4 and CD8 compartments, with the overlap likely arising from convergent recombination.

Sequencing instrument: Illumina NovaSeq 6000. TCR cDNA was synthesized by 5'RACE template switching, through which a universal primer site and unique molecular identifiers were introduced. cDNA synthesis was primed from both the TCR alpha and TCR beta constant segments. Two PCR steps were used to amplify libraries, with sample barcodes and sequencing adapters being added in the second step. Sequencing of the libraries was done on either Illumina HiSeq 2500 (2x100 bp) or NovaSeq (2x150 bp). The study's processing was this. Demultiplexing of reads and collapsing into UMI consensus sequences were performed with MIGEC, and V(D)J alignment was carried out with MiXCR. Vaccine-responding clonotypes were defined with edgeR using replicate PBMC samples, requiring FDR below 0.01 and a log2 fold change above 5 up to day 15. Bulk clonotypes were assigned CD4 or CD8 identity according to which sequenced CD4 or CD8 repertoire held them at higher abundance. The public reads were reprocessed in TCRdb via fastp at Q25 and MiXCR, keeping in-frame beta chains. Rows with one shared CDR3 protein collapse into an entry with the most common genes and DNA. Here the V and J calls rest on TCRdb's processing, not on the authors' analysis. The sample data list about 250,000 distinct CDR3 sequences, and approximately 3.8% of these were observed just once. The ten largest clones represent over 15% of the sample.

This clonotype appeared many times. Its antigen remains unidentified. No base quality information exists; no much larger clone differs at one position. The treatment or condition label for this specimen denotes: live attenuated yellow fever vaccine strain. At each blood-draw timepoint, two biological replicates of bulk PBMCs were obtained. PBMCs were isolated from peripheral blood using a standard Ficoll-Paque protocol. RNA was extracted with TriZol from bulk PBMCs, CD4 and CD8 fractions, and dextramer-positive and dextramer-negative fractions. The clonotype originates from a man aged 18 to 29 who received the YFV17D yellow fever vaccine. The chain employs TRBV5-6 and TRBJ2-7; confidence is insufficient to name the D gene. The sample here was PBMCs, taken 15 days after the yellow fever booster vaccination. The CDR3 here reads CASSFFRALSYEQYF. The nucleotide sequence reads as follows: TGTGCCAGCAGCTTCTTCCGGGCCCTCTCCTACGAGCAGTACTTC.